This T cell receptor beta chain was sequenced for a study of radiotherapy plus CTLA-4 blockade in lung cancer. Study summary: Of all patients, around 20% responded objectively and approximately 31% showed disease control.

Clones were read by immunoSEQ multiplex PCR, and TCRdb kept only the in-frame ones, dropping some. The data contain roughly 80,000 clones, nearly 75% of them seen just once; the ten biggest clones take up 8% to 10%. V was pared by 4 bases and J by 6 bases, with 6 bases between. The CDR3 spans 11 residues. This clonotype was sampled from a human donor with non-small cell lung cancer whose response to radiotherapy plus ipilimumab could not be evaluated. The chain recombines TRBV5-3 with TRBJ2-3; TRBD2 is a possible D gene (6 bases). TRBV5-3 is identified as an open reading frame with a role that is uncertain. Sequenced material: peripheral blood, taken from a patient treated with radiotherapy plus ipilimumab. CDR3 in DNA: TGTGCCAGAAGCCGGGGGGATACGCAGTATTTT. It yields the protein CARSRGDTQYF.